The clone carrying this TCR beta chain occurred a few times. Its antigen is not identified. MiXCR was run by TCRdb on the RACE reads, yielding one entry per CDR3 protein. The repertoire holds about 84,000 distinct CDR3 sequences, with approximately 10% as singletons. The data derive from a study of human T cells and chemical hapten exposure. Study-level points and caveats: High-frequency TCRs, those above 1 in 1000, stayed the same after DPC sensitization.

The CDR3 has 14 amino acids. J was trimmed by 0 bases and V by 7 bases; bases with no gene match: 3. The V gene's germline CDR1 is DFQATT and CDR2 SNEGSKA (reference sequence). Specified time point: patch test 3, about 24 weeks after DPC sensitization. As to treatment: therapeutic diphenylcyclopropenone sensitization with weekly scalp DPC. The study enrolled 18 to 70-year-old alopecia patients suitable for DPC. The receptor was isolated from a woman aged 45 to 65 with alopecia areata. Some clones in this sample may be carry-over from other donors' samples. V usage is TRBV20-1 and J usage is TRBJ2-1; 10 bases fit TRBD2. Sequencing was performed on whole blood, taken in connection with sensitization to the hapten diphenylcyclopropenone (DPC). The CDR3 DNA reads TGCAGTGGGACTAGCGGAAGCTCCTACAATGAGCAGTTCTTC. This translates into CSGTSGSSYNEQFF.